Included here is one T cell receptor beta chain sequence, with context. Its antigen specificity is not known. No much larger clone exists at a distance of one base, and base qualities are not known. Each collaborating institution followed its own protocols to collect whole blood in K2EDTA tubes. For TCRbeta analysis, collaborator samples were shipped as frozen whole blood, as isolated PBMCs, or as DNA extracted from either sample type. The sample is drawn from a study of blood T cell repertoires in COVID-19 (dated by TCRdb to about 2020). In the study overall: Samples covering the acute and convalescent phases of COVID-19 were provided by collaborators in the United States, Italy and Spain. The repertoires were released in a freely available public database intended as a resource for research on the immune response to SARS-CoV-2. The material from the prospective study consisted of cDNA or gDNA derived from T cells, B-cell-depleted T cells, or PBMCs. Nearly every sample came with metadata listing a de-identified subject ID, COVID-19 status, age in years and sex. The samples were drawn from two sources: the first 160 participants of the ongoing ImmuneRACE study, and 1,254 subjects contributed by 6 global collaborators. Where available, HLA class I and class II types were obtained from metadata supplied by the sample provider rather than from assay-based typing. Subjects who had been exposed to COVID-19, were actively infected with it, or had recovered from it provided the deeply sampled blood TCRbeta repertoires that made up the dataset.

TCRbeta CDR3 regions were amplified from genomic DNA by means of the immunoSEQ Assay, a bias-controlled multiplex PCR. The published analysis was carried out like this. The number of nucleated cells in each sample was estimated from the amplification of reference gene primers within the assay. To quantify the absolute abundance of each unique TCRbeta CDR3 rearrangement, sequence reads were collapsed and filtered. For each sample, productive Simpson clonality was calculated by taking the square root of Simpson's diversity index across productive rearrangements. This immuneACCESS table, as held by TCRdb, lists in-frame sequences with V and J called but not all clones. Of the missing ones, under half trace to an unresolved V gene in checked studies; the others have no known cause. V, J and clone size were drawn from that table, and D and trimming were deduced from the DNA. For this sample there are 150,000 to 200,000 clones; about 91% appear just once. The leading ten clones occupy 4% to 5% of the sample.

What the authors observed across the whole study: How much clinical and demographic metadata was included differed by source and by participant, and the metadata was provided uncurated.

The sequenced material came from peripheral blood. The origin of this receptor is a woman in her twenties or thirties with acute or convalescent COVID-19.

CDR3 region: CASSPHLQGGTEAFF. The DNA is TGTGCCAGCAGTCCACACCTCCAGGGCGGCACTGAAGCTTTCTTT. The sequence is built from TRBV28 and TRBJ1-1; matching of 5 bases hints at TRBD1 as the D gene. V is cut by 5 bases and J by 4 bases, and the space between the germline ends is 17 bases. Reading the germline V gene gives CDR1 MDHEN and CDR2 SYDVKM. The CDR3 goes from the cysteine to the phenylalanine over 15 residues. Only the CDR3 DNA is retained, 45 bases long and in frame from the first base.